This T cell receptor (beta chain) was profiled in a study of T-cell memory formation after mild COVID-19. The CDR3 sequence is 17 residues long. CDR1 is MDHEN and CDR2 is SYDVKM in the germline V gene. The ends were cut back, 3 bases at V and 4 bases at J, with 19 bases in the middle. This clonotype was seen a few times. Researchers used 5'RACE with constant-segment primers to make TCR alpha and TCR beta cDNA libraries that carry sample barcodes and UMIs. TCRdb redid the calling of the 5' RACE reads with MiXCR, one entry per CDR3 protein. The sample carries some 150,000 distinct CDR3 sequences, roughly a fifth recorded once.

This clonotype was obtained from an adult woman who had mild COVID-19 (a few samples of this study predate the infection). Cell type and time point are not known. Sequencing was carried out using PBMCs or a T cell subset sorted from them (not recorded which). The genes are TRBV28 and TRBJ1-5; D call uncertain. For the CDR3, the DNA is TGTGCCAGCAGTTTCCGACTTTTGGACGAGAAGAATCAGCCCCAGCATTTT. Protein: CASSFRLLDEKNQPQHF.